The 17 T cell receptor beta chains presented below share a single source sample, sequenced in a study of CD8 T cells in Susac syndrome. RNA amounts of roughly 0.5 to 1 ug underwent reverse transcription with random hexamers. TCRdb fed the immunoSEQ multiplex PCR reads into MiXCR, producing one record per CDR3 protein. The repertoire consists of around 200,000 distinct CDR3 sequences, with around 95% occurring once and the leading ten covering approximately 0.1%. Sequenced: CD4+ T cells from PBMCs. These receptor sequences come from a human donor with multiple sclerosis.

This clonotype was recorded only once. V and J are TRBV30 and TRBJ1-5, with D maybe TRBD1 (6 bases). The germline CDR1 and CDR2 sequences are GTSNPN and SVGIG (reference sequence). V was clipped by 1 base and J by 1 base, with 17 bases between them. CDR3 length: 17 residues. CDR3 nucleotide sequence: TGTGCCTGGAGTGCTCCAGAGGGGGGAGGAAGCAATCAGCCCCAGCATTTT. This gives the protein CAWSAPEGGGSNQPQHF.

The chain couples TRBV27 to TRBJ2-1; D perhaps matches TRBD2 (7 bases). Germline CDR1 is MNHEY and CDR2 is SMNVEV (reference sequence). V lost 2 bases and J lost 5, with 16 bases in between. The length of the CDR3 is 16 residues. The CDR3 nucleotides read TGTGCCAGCAGTTTAAGGGGGGGGCAAATCGACAATGAGCAGTTCTTC. Translation: CASSLRGGQIDNEQFF.

The J gene is TRBJ1-6, the V gene TRBV5-4; no firm D call. V was clipped by 4 bases and J by 8 bases, with 10 bases between them. This CDR3 is 13 amino acids long. Germline CDR1 is SGHNT and CDR2 is YYREEE (reference sequence). The CDR3 nucleotides are TGTGCCAGCAGCCTGAGGGATGATTCACCCCTCCACTTT. Its translation: CASSLRDDSPLHF. Full variable domain (rest looked up from reference TRBV5-4 and TRBJ1-6): ETGVTQSPTHLIKTRGQQVTLRCSSQSGHNTVSWYQQALGQGPQFIFQYYREEENGRGNFPPRFSGLQFPNYSSELNVNALELDDSALYLCASSLRDDSPLHFGNGTRLTVT.

The rearrangement joins TRBV11-2 to TRBJ1-1; no definite D call. The length of the CDR3 is 13 residues. Germline V lookup: CDR1 SGHAT, CDR2 FQNNGV. Deletions cut 0 bases from V and 11 bases from J, with 13 bases between. Here the CDR3 reads CASSLDPGRRAFF. The CDR3 DNA reads TGTGCCAGCAGCTTAGACCCCGGAAGGCGGGCTTTCTTT. Full variable domain (outside the CDR3, taken from reference TRBV11-2 and TRBJ1-1): EAGVAQSPRYKIIEKRQSVAFWCNPISGHATLYWYQQILGQGPKLLIQFQNNGVVDDSQLPKDRFSAERLKGVDSTLKIQPAKLEDSAVYLCASSLDPGRRAFFGQGTRLTVV.

CDR3 DNA sequence: TGTGCCAGCAGTGAGGGACTAGCGGCTTTTCCGAGCACAGATACGCAGTATTTT. This translates into CASSEGLAAFPSTDTQYF. J is TRBJ2-3 and V is TRBV6-4, with 11 nucleotides matching TRBD2. The germline V gene encodes CDR1 MRHNA and CDR2 SNTAGT. This CDR3 region has 18 residues. V was clipped by 3 bases and J by 0 bases; unmatched bases: 8.

The CDR3: CASSQALGGAVFGNQPQHF. In DNA, the CDR3 is TGCGCCAGCAGCCAAGCATTAGGGGGGGCTGTTTTTGGCAATCAGCCCCAGCATTTT. The rearrangement uses TRBV4-1 and TRBJ1-5, with D tentatively TRBD1 (6 bases). Germline CDR1 is MGHRA and CDR2 is YSYEKL. Trimming pared 1 base from V and 2 bases from J, leaving 21 bases between. This CDR3 comprises 19 residues.

The chain has TRBV13 and TRBJ2-5; D not resolved. V was cut by 4 bases and J by 4 bases, with 16 bases left in between. From germline, CDR1 is PRHDT and CDR2 FYEKMQ (reference sequence). This CDR3 has 15 amino acids. The CDR3 protein is CASSSPYQYRETQYF. CDR3 coding DNA: TGTGCCAGCAGCTCACCTTATCAATACCGAGAGACCCAGTACTTC.

CDR3 DNA sequence: TGTGCGTCGGGGACAGGGTTCTACGAGCAGTACTTC. As protein: CASGTGFYEQYF. The chain couples TRBV7-6 to TRBJ2-7; 9 nucleotides agree with TRBD1. CDR1 is SGHVS and CDR2 is FNYEAQ in the germline V gene. The CDR3 has 12 residues.

The rearrangement links TRBV15 to TRBJ1-5; weak D call: TRBD1 (6 bases). CDR3 length equals 18 residues. Deletions cut 0 bases from V and 2 bases from J, with 17 bases between. Germline V gene data show CDR1 as LNHNV and CDR2 as YYDKDF (reference sequence). The CDR3 spells CATSRDRGTPEGNQPQHF. Here the CDR3 DNA reads TGTGCCACCAGCAGAGATCGAGGGACACCGGAGGGCAATCAGCCCCAGCATTTT.

The chain is built from TRBV30 and TRBJ2-1, with D possibly TRBD1 on 5 matching bases. This CDR3 has 15 residues. The germline V and J ends were trimmed by 0 bases and 3 bases, with 12 bases remaining between them. The germline V gene encodes CDR1 GTSNPN and CDR2 SVGIG (reference sequence). The CDR3 nucleotides read TGTGCCTGGAGTGTAGAAGCAGGGTACTACAATGAGCAGTTCTTC. As protein: CAWSVEAGYYNEQFF.

The V call is TRBV4-1, the J call TRBJ2-1; 10 nucleotides line up with TRBD2. The CDR3 sequence is 16 residues long. In germline, CDR1 is MGHRA, CDR2 YSYEKL. The V gene end was trimmed by 0 bases and the J gene end by 4 bases; junction bases not matched to a gene: 3. The CDR3 spells CASSQDQTSGYNEQFF. The DNA for the CDR3 is TGCGCCAGCAGCCAAGACCAGACTAGCGGGTACAATGAGCAGTTCTTC.

The chain uses TRBV12-3 or TRBV12-4 and TRBJ1-1; D ambiguous. This CDR3 contains 15 residues. Trimming shortened V by 5 bases and J by 3 bases, and 16 bases separated the two germline ends. CDR3 residues: CASSPRMILDTEAFF. Here the CDR3 DNA reads TGTGCCAGCAGTCCTCGAATGATCTTGGACACTGAAGCTTTCTTT.

This clonotype was seen once. The chain recombines TRBV4-1 with TRBJ1-2; D is perhaps TRBD1 (6 bases). The CDR3 totals 14 residues. Trimming removed 0 bases at V and 5 bases at J, with 10 bases between. CDR1 is MGHRA, CDR2 YSYEKL, per germline. CDR3 protein: CASSQDPGQYGYTF. For the CDR3, the DNA is TGCGCCAGCAGCCAAGATCCGGGACAATATGGCTACACCTTC.

The chain recombines TRBV29-1 with TRBJ2-1; D might be TRBD1 (5 bases). Germline lookup yields CDR1 SQVTM and CDR2 ANQGSEA. The length of the CDR3 is 14 residues. V lost 4 bases, J lost 1 base, and 11 bases lay in between. As DNA, the CDR3 is TGCAGCGTTGTAAACAGGAGATCCTACAATGAGCAGTTCTTC. Protein: CSVVNRRSYNEQFF.

The J gene is TRBJ1-5, the V gene TRBV4-2; TRBD1 is a possible D gene (6 bases). CDR1 and CDR2 from the germline V gene are LGHNA and YNFKEQ. Trimming stripped 2 bases from V and 0 bases from J, with 14 bases between. This CDR3 region has 17 residues. CDR3 protein: CASSQRMTGSSNQPQHF. The CDR3 nucleotides are TGTGCCAGCAGCCAACGGATGACAGGCTCTAGCAATCAGCCCCAGCATTTT.

J is TRBJ2-7 and V is TRBV3-1; tentatively, D is TRBD1 (5 bases). This CDR3 is 14 amino acids long. Germline assignment: CDR1 LGHDT and CDR2 YNNKEL (reference sequence). Trimming shortened V by 0 bases and J by 9 bases, and 15 bases separated the two germline ends. CDR3 region: CASSQDLARVGQYF. CDR3 DNA: TGTGCCAGCAGCCAAGATCTTGCCAGGGTAGGGCAGTACTTC.

This chain's CDR3 is CASSESWVEQFF. Here the CDR3 DNA reads TGCGCCAGCAGTGAGTCGTGGGTTGAGCAGTTCTTC. The chain employs TRBV10-2 and TRBJ2-1; D not certain. This CDR3 region has 12 residues. Looked up from germline, CDR1 is WSHSY and CDR2 is SAAADI. Trimming removed 0 bases at V and 9 bases at J, with 6 bases between.